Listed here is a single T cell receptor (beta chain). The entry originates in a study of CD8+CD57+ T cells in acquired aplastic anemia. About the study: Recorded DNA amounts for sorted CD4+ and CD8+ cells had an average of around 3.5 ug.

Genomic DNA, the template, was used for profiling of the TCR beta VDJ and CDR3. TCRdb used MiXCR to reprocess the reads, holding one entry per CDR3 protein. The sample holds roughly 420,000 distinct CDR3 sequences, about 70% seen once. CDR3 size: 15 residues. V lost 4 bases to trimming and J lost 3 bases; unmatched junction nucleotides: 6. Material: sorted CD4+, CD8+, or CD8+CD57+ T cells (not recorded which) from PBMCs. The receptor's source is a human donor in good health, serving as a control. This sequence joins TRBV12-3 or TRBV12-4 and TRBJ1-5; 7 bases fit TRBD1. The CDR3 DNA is TGTGCCAGCAGTTACTTCGGACAGGTCAATCAGCCCCAGCATTTT. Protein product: CASSYFGQVNQPQHF.